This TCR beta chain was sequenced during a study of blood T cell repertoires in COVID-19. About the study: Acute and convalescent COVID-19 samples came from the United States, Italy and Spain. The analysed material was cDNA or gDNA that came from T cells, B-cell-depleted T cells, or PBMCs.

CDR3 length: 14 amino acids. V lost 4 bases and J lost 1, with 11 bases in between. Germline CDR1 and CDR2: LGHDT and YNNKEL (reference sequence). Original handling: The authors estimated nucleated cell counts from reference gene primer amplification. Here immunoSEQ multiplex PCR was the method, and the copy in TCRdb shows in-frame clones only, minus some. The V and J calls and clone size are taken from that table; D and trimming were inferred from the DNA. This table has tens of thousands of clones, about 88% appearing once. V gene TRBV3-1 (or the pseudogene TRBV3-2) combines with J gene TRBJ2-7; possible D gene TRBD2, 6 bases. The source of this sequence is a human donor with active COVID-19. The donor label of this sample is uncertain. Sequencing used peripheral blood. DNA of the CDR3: TGTGCCAGCAGCCCGGGGGAGTTTTCCTACGAGCAGTACTTC. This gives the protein CASSPGEFSYEQYF.